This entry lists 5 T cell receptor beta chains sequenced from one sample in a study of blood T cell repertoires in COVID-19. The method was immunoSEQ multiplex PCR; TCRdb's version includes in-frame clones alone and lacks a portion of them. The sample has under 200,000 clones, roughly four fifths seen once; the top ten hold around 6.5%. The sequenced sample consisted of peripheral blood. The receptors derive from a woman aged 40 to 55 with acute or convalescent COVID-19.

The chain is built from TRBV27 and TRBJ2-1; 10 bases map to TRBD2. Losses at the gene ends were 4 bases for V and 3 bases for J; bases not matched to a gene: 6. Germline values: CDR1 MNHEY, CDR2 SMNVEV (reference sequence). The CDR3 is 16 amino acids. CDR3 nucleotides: TGTGCCAGCAGTTGGCTAGCGGGGGATTACTACAATGAGCAGTTCTTC. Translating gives CASSWLAGDYYNEQFF.

The CDR3 region is CASRPDRDQETQYF. DNA of the CDR3: TGTGCCAGCAGACCCGACAGGGACCAAGAGACCCAGTACTTC. The chain carries TRBV7-2 and TRBJ2-5; 7 positions agree with TRBD1. Germline-derived CDR1 and CDR2 are SGHTA and FQGNSA. After removal of 6 bases from V and 0 bases from J, the junction contained 4 bases not matched to a gene. The CDR3 extends over 14 amino acids.

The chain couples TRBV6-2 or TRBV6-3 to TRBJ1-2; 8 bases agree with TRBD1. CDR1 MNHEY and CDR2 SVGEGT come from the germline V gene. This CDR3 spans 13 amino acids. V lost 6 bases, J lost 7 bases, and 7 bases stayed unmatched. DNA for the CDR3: TGTGCCAGCAGCCGCGGACAGGGAGGTGGCTACACCTTC. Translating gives CASSRGQGGGYTF.

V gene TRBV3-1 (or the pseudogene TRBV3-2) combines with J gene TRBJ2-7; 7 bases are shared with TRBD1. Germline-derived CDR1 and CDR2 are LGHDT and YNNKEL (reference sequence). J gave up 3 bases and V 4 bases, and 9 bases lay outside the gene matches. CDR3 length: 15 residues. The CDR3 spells CASSRAGTANYEQYF. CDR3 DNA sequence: TGTGCCAGCAGCCGAGCCGGGACAGCAAACTACGAGCAGTACTTC.

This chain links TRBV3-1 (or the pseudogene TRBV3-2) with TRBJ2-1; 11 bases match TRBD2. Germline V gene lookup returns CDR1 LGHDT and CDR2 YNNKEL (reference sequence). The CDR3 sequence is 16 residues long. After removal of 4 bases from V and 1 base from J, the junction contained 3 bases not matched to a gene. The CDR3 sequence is CASSPSSGGSYNEQFF. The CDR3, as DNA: TGTGCCAGCAGCCCGTCTAGCGGGGGGTCCTACAATGAGCAGTTCTTC.